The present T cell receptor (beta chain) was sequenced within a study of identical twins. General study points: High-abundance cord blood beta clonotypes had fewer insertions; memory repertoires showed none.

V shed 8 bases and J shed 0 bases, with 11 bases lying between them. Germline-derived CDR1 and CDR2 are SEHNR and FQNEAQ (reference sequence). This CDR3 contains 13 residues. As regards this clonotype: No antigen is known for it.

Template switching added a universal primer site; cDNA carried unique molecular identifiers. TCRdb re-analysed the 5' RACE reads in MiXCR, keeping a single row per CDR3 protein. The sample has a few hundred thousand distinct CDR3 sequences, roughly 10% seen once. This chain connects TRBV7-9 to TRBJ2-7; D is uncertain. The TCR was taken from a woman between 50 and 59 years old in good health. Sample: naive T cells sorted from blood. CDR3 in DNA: TGTGCCAGCGGCAACAGCGACTCCTACGAGCAGTACGTC. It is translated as CASGNSDSYEQYV.